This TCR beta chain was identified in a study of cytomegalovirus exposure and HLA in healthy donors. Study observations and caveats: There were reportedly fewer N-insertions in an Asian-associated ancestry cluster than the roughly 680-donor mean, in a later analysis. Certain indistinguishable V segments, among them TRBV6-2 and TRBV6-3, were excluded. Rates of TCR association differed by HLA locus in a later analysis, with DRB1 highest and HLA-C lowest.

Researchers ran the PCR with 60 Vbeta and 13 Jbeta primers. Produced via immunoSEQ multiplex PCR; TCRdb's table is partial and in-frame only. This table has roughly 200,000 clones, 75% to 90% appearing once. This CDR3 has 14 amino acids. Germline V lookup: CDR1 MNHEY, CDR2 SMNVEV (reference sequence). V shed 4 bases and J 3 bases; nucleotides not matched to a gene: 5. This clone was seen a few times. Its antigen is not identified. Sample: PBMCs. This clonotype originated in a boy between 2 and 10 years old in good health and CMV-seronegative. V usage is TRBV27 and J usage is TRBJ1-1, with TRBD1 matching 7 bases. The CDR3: CASSSTGLDTEAFF. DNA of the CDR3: TGTGCCAGCAGTTCGACAGGGTTGGACACTGAAGCTTTCTTT.